The clone carrying this T cell receptor beta chain was observed a handful of times. Its antigen is unknown. The sample originates from a study of response to subunit inactivated influenza vaccine. In TCRdb, the RT-PCR reads were re-called with MiXCR into one record per CDR3 protein. The sample has 650,000 to 800,000 distinct CDR3 sequences; less than 20% are singletons. Study results and caveats: Authors suggested that a seasonal influenza vaccination recruits few new T cells each time.

The source is a middle-aged man who received an inactivated influenza vaccine. The source material was PBMCs from blood, sampled around 5 days after vaccination.

The CDR3 sequence: CASSQGLAGPNEQYF. CDR3 sequence (DNA): TGCGCCAGCAGCCAAGGACTAGCGGGACCCAACGAGCAGTACTTC. This sequence joins TRBV4-1 and TRBJ2-7, with TRBD2 matching 11 bases. The J segment lost 5 bases and the V segment lost 1 base, leaving 4 bases of the junction unmatched. The CDR3 runs 15 residues. Germline V gene sequence: CDR1 MGHRA, CDR2 YSYEKL.